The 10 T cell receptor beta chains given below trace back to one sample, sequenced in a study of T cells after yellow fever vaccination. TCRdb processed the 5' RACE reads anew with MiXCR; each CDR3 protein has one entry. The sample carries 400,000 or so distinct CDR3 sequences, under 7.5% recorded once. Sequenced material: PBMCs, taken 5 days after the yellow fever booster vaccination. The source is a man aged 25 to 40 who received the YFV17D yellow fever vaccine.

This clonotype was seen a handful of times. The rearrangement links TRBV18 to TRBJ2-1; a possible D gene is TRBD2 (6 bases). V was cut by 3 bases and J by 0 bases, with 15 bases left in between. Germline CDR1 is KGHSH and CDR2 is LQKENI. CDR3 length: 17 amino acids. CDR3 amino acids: CASSPGLLRSSYNEQFF. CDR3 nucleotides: TGTGCCAGCTCACCGGGACTGCTGAGGAGCTCCTACAATGAGCAGTTCTTC.

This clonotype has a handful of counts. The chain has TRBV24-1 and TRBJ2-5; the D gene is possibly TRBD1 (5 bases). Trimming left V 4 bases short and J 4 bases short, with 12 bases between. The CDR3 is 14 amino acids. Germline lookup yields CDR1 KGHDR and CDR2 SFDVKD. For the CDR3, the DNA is TGTGCCACCAGTGACCCAGGGTTCCCAGAGACCCAGTACTTC. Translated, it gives CATSDPGFPETQYF.

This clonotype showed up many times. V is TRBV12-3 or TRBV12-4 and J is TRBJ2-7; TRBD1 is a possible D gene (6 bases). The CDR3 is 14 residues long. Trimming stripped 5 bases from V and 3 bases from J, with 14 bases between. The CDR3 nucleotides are TGTGCCAGCAGTGTTCAGGGGATAGGCTACGAGCAGTACTTC. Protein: CASSVQGIGYEQYF.

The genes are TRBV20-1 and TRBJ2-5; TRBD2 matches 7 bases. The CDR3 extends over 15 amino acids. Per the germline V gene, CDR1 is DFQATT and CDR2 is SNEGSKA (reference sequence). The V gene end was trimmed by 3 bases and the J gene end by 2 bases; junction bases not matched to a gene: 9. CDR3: CSARGLGGSQETQYF. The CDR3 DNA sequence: TGCAGTGCTAGGGGGTTGGGGGGGAGTCAAGAGACCCAGTACTTC.

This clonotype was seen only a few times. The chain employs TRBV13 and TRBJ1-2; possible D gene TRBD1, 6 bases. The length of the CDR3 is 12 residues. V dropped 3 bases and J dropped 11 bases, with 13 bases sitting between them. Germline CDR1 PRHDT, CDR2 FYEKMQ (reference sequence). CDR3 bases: TGTGCCAGCAGCTTCCAAAAACAGGGTTACACCTTC. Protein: CASSFQKQGYTF.

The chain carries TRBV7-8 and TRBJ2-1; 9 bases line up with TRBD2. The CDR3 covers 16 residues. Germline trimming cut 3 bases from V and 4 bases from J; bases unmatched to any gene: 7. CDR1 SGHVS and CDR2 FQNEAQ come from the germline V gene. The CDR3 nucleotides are TGTGCCAGCAGCTTCGGGCGGGAGGGCTCGTACAATGAGCAGTTCTTC. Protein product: CASSFGREGSYNEQFF.

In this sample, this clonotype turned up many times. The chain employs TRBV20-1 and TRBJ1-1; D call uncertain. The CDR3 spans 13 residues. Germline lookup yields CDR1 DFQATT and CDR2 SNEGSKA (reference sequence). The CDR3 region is CSSLPWSYTEAFF. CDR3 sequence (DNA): TGCAGCTCTCTCCCCTGGAGTTATACTGAAGCTTTCTTT.

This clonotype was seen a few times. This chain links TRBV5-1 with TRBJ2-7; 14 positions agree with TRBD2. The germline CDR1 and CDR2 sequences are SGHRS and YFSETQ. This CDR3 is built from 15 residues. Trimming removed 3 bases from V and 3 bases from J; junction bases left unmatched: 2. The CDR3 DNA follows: TGCGCCAGCAGCTCCGGGACTAGCGGGGGCTACGAGCAGTACTTC. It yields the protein CASSSGTSGGYEQYF.

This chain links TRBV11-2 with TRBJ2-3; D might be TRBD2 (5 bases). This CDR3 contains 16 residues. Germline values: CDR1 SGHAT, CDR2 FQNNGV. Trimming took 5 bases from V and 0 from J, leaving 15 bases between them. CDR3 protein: CASSRELAASTDTQYF. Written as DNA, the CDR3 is TGTGCCAGCAGCAGGGAGCTAGCAGCTAGCACAGATACGCAGTATTTT.

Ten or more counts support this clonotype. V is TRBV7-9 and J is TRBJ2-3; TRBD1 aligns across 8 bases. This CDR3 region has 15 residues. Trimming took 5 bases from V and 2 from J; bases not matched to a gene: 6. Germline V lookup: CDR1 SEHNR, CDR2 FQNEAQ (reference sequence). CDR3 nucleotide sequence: TGTGCCAGCAGCGGGAGACAGGGGTACACAGATACGCAGTATTTT. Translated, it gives CASSGRQGYTDTQYF.